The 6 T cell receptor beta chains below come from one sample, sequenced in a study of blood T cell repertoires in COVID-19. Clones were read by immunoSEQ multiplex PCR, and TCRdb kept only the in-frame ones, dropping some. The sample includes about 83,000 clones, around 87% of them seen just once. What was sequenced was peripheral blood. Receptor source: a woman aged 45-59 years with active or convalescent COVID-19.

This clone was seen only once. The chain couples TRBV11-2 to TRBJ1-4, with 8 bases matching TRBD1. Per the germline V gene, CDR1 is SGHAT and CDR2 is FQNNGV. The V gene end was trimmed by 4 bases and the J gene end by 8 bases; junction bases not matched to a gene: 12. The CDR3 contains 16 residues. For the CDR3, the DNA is TGTGCCAGCAGCTCCCCCGCGACAGGGGTTGGAGAAAAACTGTTTTTT. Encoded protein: CASSSPATGVGEKLFF.

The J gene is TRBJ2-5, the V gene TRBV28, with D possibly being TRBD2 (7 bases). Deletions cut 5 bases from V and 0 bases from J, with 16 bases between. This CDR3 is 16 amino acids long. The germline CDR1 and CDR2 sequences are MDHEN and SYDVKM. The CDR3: CASSPEGGAYQETQYF. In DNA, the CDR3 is TGTGCCAGCAGTCCGGAGGGGGGGGCCTACCAAGAGACCCAGTACTTC.

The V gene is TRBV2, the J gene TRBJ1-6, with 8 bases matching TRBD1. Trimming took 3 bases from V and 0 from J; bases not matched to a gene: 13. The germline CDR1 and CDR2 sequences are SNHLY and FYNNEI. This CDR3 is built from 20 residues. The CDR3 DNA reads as TGTGCCAGCAGTGACGCAGGACAGGGTCTCGCCAGCTCCTATAATTCACCCCTCCACTTT. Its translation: CASSDAGQGLASSYNSPLHF.

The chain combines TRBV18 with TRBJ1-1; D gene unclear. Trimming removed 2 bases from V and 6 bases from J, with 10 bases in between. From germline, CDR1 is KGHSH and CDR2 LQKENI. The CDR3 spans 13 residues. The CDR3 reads CASSPERTAEAFF. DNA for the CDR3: TGTGCCAGCTCACCAGAACGAACAGCTGAAGCTTTCTTT.

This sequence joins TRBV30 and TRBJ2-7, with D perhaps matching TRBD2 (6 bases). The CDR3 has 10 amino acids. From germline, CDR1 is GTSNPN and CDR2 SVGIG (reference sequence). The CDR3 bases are TGTGCGGGTGGAGGGGCCGCGAAGTACTTC. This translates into CAGGGAAKYF.

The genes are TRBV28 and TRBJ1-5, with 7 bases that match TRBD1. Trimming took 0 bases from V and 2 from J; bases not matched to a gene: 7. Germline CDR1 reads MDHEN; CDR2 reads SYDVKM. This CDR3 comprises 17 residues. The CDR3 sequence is CASSLWLTGKGNQPQHF. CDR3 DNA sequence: TGTGCCAGCAGTTTATGGCTGACAGGGAAGGGCAATCAGCCCCAGCATTTT.